This T cell receptor beta chain was captured in a study of CD8 T cells in ankylosing spondylitis. Study outcomes and limitations: Made up of 7 to 9 highly homologous variants, a TCR beta motif appeared characteristic of ankylosing spondylitis blood.

This clonotype was seen a handful of times. Its matching antigen is unknown. Germline V gene lookup returns CDR1 SQVTM and CDR2 ANQGSEA. V lost 4 bases and J 4 bases, leaving 22 bases between the germline ends. The CDR3 runs 16 residues. Using its own MiXCR run on the 5' RACE reads, TCRdb lists one record per CDR3 protein. The sample comprises about 450,000 distinct CDR3 sequences, 25% to 30% of which are singletons, and about 0.89% rests with the top ten. The clonotype was recovered from a male donor with ankylosing spondylitis. Specimen: blood, either unsorted or a sorted T cell fraction (not recorded which). The chain links TRBV29-1 to TRBJ1-1; D gene uncertain. The CDR3 here is CSVGELSTGSGTEAFF. The CDR3 coding sequence is TGCAGCGTTGGAGAGCTATCGACCGGGTCGGGCACTGAAGCTTTCTTT.